This T cell receptor (beta chain) was profiled in a study of cytomegalovirus exposure and HLA in healthy donors. Comments on this clone: Its cognate antigen is unknown.

PCR was performed using 60 Vbeta and 13 Jbeta primers. Assay used: immunoSEQ multiplex PCR; TCRdb lists only in-frame clones, some missing. The sample contains approximately 150,000 clones, around 80% of which appear only once. Whole-study findings and limits: The likely explanation for a cluster of highly shared sequence variants was sequencing artifact.

The J segment lost 7 bases and the V segment lost 4 bases, leaving 2 bases of the junction unmatched. CDR3 length equals 14 residues. Germline CDR1 and CDR2: MDHEN and SYDVKM. The chain employs TRBV28 and TRBJ1-4, with 11 bases that match TRBD1. The sequence derives from a man in his forties or fifties in good health and CMV-seronegative. The sequencing sample was made of PBMCs. Here the CDR3 DNA reads TGTGCCAGCAGTTCCGGGACAGGGGGTGAAAAACTGTTTTTT. Amino acids: CASSSGTGGEKLFF.